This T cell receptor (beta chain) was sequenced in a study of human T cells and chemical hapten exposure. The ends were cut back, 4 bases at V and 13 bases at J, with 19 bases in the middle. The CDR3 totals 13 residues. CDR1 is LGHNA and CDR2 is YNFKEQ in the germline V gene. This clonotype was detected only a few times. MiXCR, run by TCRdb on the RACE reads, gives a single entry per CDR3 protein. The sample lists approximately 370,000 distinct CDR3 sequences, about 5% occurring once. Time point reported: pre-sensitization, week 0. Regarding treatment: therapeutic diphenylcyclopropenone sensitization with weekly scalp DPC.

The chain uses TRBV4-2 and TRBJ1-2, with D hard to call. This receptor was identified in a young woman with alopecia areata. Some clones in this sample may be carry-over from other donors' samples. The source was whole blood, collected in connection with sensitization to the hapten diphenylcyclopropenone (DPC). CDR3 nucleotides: TGTGCCAGCAGCCTCCCGAGGTTTTTTAGTCGCACCTTC. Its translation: CASSLPRFFSRTF.